Presented here are 2 T cell receptor beta chains from one specimen sequenced in a study of T cells in Graves' hyperthyroidism and ophthalmopathy. TCR beta CDR3 regions were amplified from RNA transcripts. Using the HTBI primer set, a first-round RT-PCR was run on the TCR CDR3. TCRdb re-derived calls from the multiplex PCR reads in MiXCR, one entry per CDR3 protein. The table includes 250,000 to 300,000 distinct CDR3 sequences, roughly 15% detected once. The sequenced sample consisted of blood. The receptors here all came from a woman aged 40 to 55 with Graves' hyperthyroidism that later progressed to Graves' ophthalmopathy.

This clonotype was observed a handful of times. The chain combines TRBV6-5 with TRBJ2-2, with no clear D. Germline lookup yields CDR1 MNHEY and CDR2 SVGAGI. The CDR3 has 16 residues. V was pared by 0 bases and J by 3 bases, with 11 bases between. CDR3 nucleotide sequence: TGTGCCAGCAGTTACTCGATGTCAGGTCACACCGGGGAGCTGTTTTTT. It is translated as CASSYSMSGHTGELFF.

This clonotype was seen ten or more times. The CDR3 is CASRTRSLSETQYF. The CDR3 DNA sequence: TGCGCCAGCAGGACTAGGTCTTTGTCAGAGACCCAGTACTTC. The rearrangement joins TRBV10-2 to TRBJ2-5, with D possibly TRBD2 on 6 matching bases. V gave up 6 bases and J gave up 4 bases, with 15 bases separating them. Per germline, CDR1 WSHSY and CDR2 SAAADI. This CDR3 is built from 14 residues.